This is a list of T cell receptor beta chains from one sample in a study of T cell responses to AZD1222 COVID-19 vaccine. Here immunoSEQ multiplex PCR was the method, and the copy in TCRdb shows in-frame clones only, minus some. The sample has some 120,000 clones, around 84% seen once. The source material was peripheral blood, sampled 28 days after the second AZD1222 dose. These receptors were collected from an adult who received the AZD1222 COVID-19 vaccine. The CDR3 runs from the conserved cysteine through the conserved F or W. The order of the fields is J gene, clone size, V gene, D gene, CDR3 DNA, CDR3 protein. D genes are given only for firm matches. Where a row states a size, it is once, few, many or the class of an expanded clone; other rows omit it.

j_gene: TRBJ1-3
abundance: .
v_gene: TRBV19
d_gene: .
CDR3nt: TGTGCCAGTAGTATGCGACATCTAAGCTCTGGAAACACCATATATTTT
CDR3aa: CASSMRHLSSGNTIYF

j_gene: TRBJ1-1
abundance: .
v_gene: TRBV6-2/TRBV6-3
d_gene: .
CDR3nt: TGTGCCAGCAGTAGGGGGGACACTGAAGCTTTCTTT
CDR3aa: CASSRGDTEAFF

j_gene: TRBJ1-4
abundance: .
v_gene: TRBV4-2
d_gene: .
CDR3nt: TGTGCCAGCAGCCAACCTTTGGGTGAAAAACTGTTTTTT
CDR3aa: CASSQPLGEKLFF

j_gene: TRBJ1-2
abundance: .
v_gene: TRBV7-2
d_gene: TRBD1
CDR3nt: TGTGCCAGCAGCTTACGACGACAGGGGGACGTCAACTATGGCTACACCTTC
CDR3aa: CASSLRRQGDVNYGYTF

j_gene: TRBJ1-6
abundance: .
v_gene: TRBV7-8
d_gene: .
CDR3nt: TGTGCCAGCACCAACGTGGGGACTAATTCACCCCTCCACTTT
CDR3aa: CASTNVGTNSPLHF

j_gene: TRBJ1-3
abundance: .
v_gene: TRBV29-1
d_gene: .
CDR3nt: TGCAGCGTCAATTTGGGAGCGGGGGGCGCTGGAAACACCATATATTTT
CDR3aa: CSVNLGAGGAGNTIYF

j_gene: TRBJ1-2
abundance: few
v_gene: TRBV3-1/TRBV3-2
d_gene: .
CDR3nt: TGTGCCAGCAGCCAAGGTAGCAGGTCAGCATATGGCTACACCTTC
CDR3aa: CASSQGSRSAYGYTF

j_gene: TRBJ1-2
abundance: .
v_gene: TRBV7-2
d_gene: TRBD1
CDR3nt: TGTGCCAGCAGCTACCAGGACAGGGTGGGCGGCTACACCTTC
CDR3aa: CASSYQDRVGGYTF

j_gene: TRBJ1-1
abundance: .
v_gene: TRBV24-1
d_gene: TRBD1
CDR3nt: TGTGCCACCAGTGATGCCTCCGGGACAGGGCTCGTAGCTTTCTTT
CDR3aa: CATSDASGTGLVAFF

j_gene: TRBJ2-7
abundance: .
v_gene: TRBV7-2
d_gene: TRBD2
CDR3nt: TGTGCCAGCAGCCCCGCACGTACAGCGGGGTCCTACGAGCAGTACTTC
CDR3aa: CASSPARTAGSYEQYF

j_gene: TRBJ2-7
abundance: few
v_gene: TRBV5-1
d_gene: .
CDR3nt: TGCGCCAGCAGCAACAGTCTCTACGAGCAGTACTTC
CDR3aa: CASSNSLYEQYF

j_gene: TRBJ1-3
abundance: .
v_gene: TRBV4-3
d_gene: .
CDR3nt: TGCGCCAGCAGCCAAGAAGTCTTGGGCTCTGGAAACACCATATATTTT
CDR3aa: CASSQEVLGSGNTIYF

j_gene: TRBJ2-4
abundance: .
v_gene: TRBV6-1
d_gene: .
CDR3nt: TGTGCCAGCAGTGAAGGGAGCCTCGGACACGCTATCCTCCTAGCCAAAAACATTCAGTACTTC
CDR3aa: CASSEGSLGHAILLAKNIQYF

j_gene: TRBJ1-5
abundance: .
v_gene: TRBV6-2/TRBV6-3
d_gene: .
CDR3nt: TGTGCCAGCAGCTGGACATCTAATCAGCCCCAGCATTTT
CDR3aa: CASSWTSNQPQHF

j_gene: TRBJ1-1
abundance: .
v_gene: TRBV18
d_gene: .
CDR3nt: TGTGCCAGCTCACAGATCTCGGCTGAAGCTTTCTTT
CDR3aa: CASSQISAEAFF

j_gene: TRBJ1-6
abundance: .
v_gene: TRBV7-8
d_gene: .
CDR3nt: TGTGCCAGCTTTGAGGGGGATAATTCACCCCTCCACTTT
CDR3aa: CASFEGDNSPLHF

j_gene: TRBJ1-2
abundance: .
v_gene: TRBV29-1
d_gene: .
CDR3nt: TGCAGCGGGGAGACCGGGCGCGGCTACACCTTC
CDR3aa: CSGETGRGYTF

j_gene: TRBJ1-1
abundance: .
v_gene: TRBV19
d_gene: .
CDR3nt: TGTGCCAGTAGTAGGGTCGAGCCCGTGAACACTGAAGCTTTCTTT
CDR3aa: CASSRVEPVNTEAFF

j_gene: TRBJ1-5
abundance: .
v_gene: TRBV5-5
d_gene: .
CDR3nt: TGTGCCAGCAGCTCTGACGGCTACAATCAGCCCCAGCATTTT
CDR3aa: CASSSDGYNQPQHF

j_gene: TRBJ1-1
abundance: few
v_gene: TRBV5-1
d_gene: TRBD1
CDR3nt: TGCGCCAGCAGCTTGGATCCGACAGGGTCGGGCACTGAAGCTTTCTTT
CDR3aa: CASSLDPTGSGTEAFF

j_gene: TRBJ1-4
abundance: .
v_gene: TRBV5-1
d_gene: .
CDR3nt: TGCGCCAGCAGCTCCGATTTGGGAACACTGAACAATGAAAAACTGTTTTTT
CDR3aa: CASSSDLGTLNNEKLFF

j_gene: TRBJ1-1
abundance: many
v_gene: TRBV7-8
d_gene: TRBD1
CDR3nt: TGTGCCAGCAGCCGAGGGACAGCCGTCGGCCGGAACACTGAAGCTTTCTTT
CDR3aa: CASSRGTAVGRNTEAFF

j_gene: TRBJ2-3
abundance: few
v_gene: TRBV18
d_gene: TRBD2
CDR3nt: TGTGCCAGCTCCACCCGGACTAGCCAACTCACAGATACGCAGTATTTT
CDR3aa: CASSTRTSQLTDTQYF

j_gene: TRBJ2-7
abundance: .
v_gene: TRBV19
d_gene: TRBD1
CDR3nt: TGTGCCAGTAATCGGGACAGGCCTGATAAGCAGTACTTC
CDR3aa: CASNRDRPDKQYF

j_gene: TRBJ1-1
abundance: .
v_gene: TRBV6-5
d_gene: .
CDR3nt: TGTGCCAGCAAATACACTCAGAACACTGAAGCTTTCTTT
CDR3aa: CASKYTQNTEAFF

j_gene: TRBJ1-2
abundance: .
v_gene: TRBV7-2
d_gene: TRBD1
CDR3nt: TGTGCCAGCAGCTTGACAGGGCTGTCTTATGGCTACACCTTC
CDR3aa: CASSLTGLSYGYTF

j_gene: TRBJ2-7
abundance: .
v_gene: TRBV2
d_gene: .
CDR3nt: TGTGCCAGCAGTGAGGTGGAGGGGTCCGAGCAGTACTTC
CDR3aa: CASSEVEGSEQYF

j_gene: TRBJ2-7
abundance: few
v_gene: TRBV9
d_gene: TRBD1
CDR3nt: TGTGCCAGCAGCGTAACCCGGGACAGTCCCTACGAGCAGTACTTC
CDR3aa: CASSVTRDSPYEQYF

j_gene: TRBJ1-6
abundance: .
v_gene: TRBV7-3
d_gene: TRBD1
CDR3nt: TGTGCCAGCAGCTTGACAGGGGGCGGTTATAATTCACCCCTCCACTTT
CDR3aa: CASSLTGGGYNSPLHF

j_gene: TRBJ2-1
abundance: .
v_gene: TRBV10-2
d_gene: .
CDR3nt: TGCGCCAGCAGTGAGTCGAGGGTAACTGGACATGAGCAGTTCTTC
CDR3aa: CASSESRVTGHEQFF

j_gene: TRBJ2-7
abundance: .
v_gene: TRBV27
d_gene: .
CDR3nt: TGTGCCAGCAGTTCCCCAGGAGCGGCTTACTACGAGCAGTACTTC
CDR3aa: CASSSPGAAYYEQYF

j_gene: TRBJ2-7
abundance: .
v_gene: TRBV10-3
d_gene: .
CDR3nt: TGTGCCATCAGTGAGCGGTTCGAGCAGTACTTC
CDR3aa: CAISERFEQYF

j_gene: TRBJ2-3
abundance: once
v_gene: TRBV2
d_gene: .
CDR3nt: TGTGCCAGCAGTTCAGGGTCCCACTCTTTCACAGATACGCAGTATTTT
CDR3aa: CASSSGSHSFTDTQYF

j_gene: TRBJ1-1
abundance: .
v_gene: TRBV14
d_gene: .
CDR3nt: TGTGCCAGCAGCCAGGCGGACGCGACTGAAGCTTTCTTT
CDR3aa: CASSQADATEAFF

j_gene: TRBJ1-3
abundance: .
v_gene: TRBV23-1
d_gene: .
CDR3nt: TGCGCCAGCAGTCAATCTCGGTACTCTGGAAACACCATATATTTT
CDR3aa: CASSQSRYSGNTIYF

j_gene: TRBJ1-2
abundance: few
v_gene: TRBV3-1/TRBV3-2
d_gene: .
CDR3nt: TGTGCCAGCAGCCTCCATGGGGCGGACTATGGCTACACCTTC
CDR3aa: CASSLHGADYGYTF

j_gene: TRBJ2-1
abundance: once
v_gene: TRBV9
d_gene: .
CDR3nt: TGTGCCAGCAGCCCACGGAGGGCCTCCTACAATGAGCAGTTCTTC
CDR3aa: CASSPRRASYNEQFF

j_gene: TRBJ2-1
abundance: .
v_gene: TRBV7-2
d_gene: .
CDR3nt: TGTGCCAGCAGCCCAAAGAACAGTTACAATGAGCAGTTCTTC
CDR3aa: CASSPKNSYNEQFF

j_gene: TRBJ1-3
abundance: .
v_gene: TRBV10-2
d_gene: .
CDR3nt: TGCGCCAGCAGTGGACAGGCTAGCTCTGGAAACACCATATATTTT
CDR3aa: CASSGQASSGNTIYF

j_gene: TRBJ1-2
abundance: few
v_gene: TRBV9
d_gene: .
CDR3nt: TGTGCCAGCACCCTGGGTGGCTCCAACGACTATGGCTACACCTTC
CDR3aa: CASTLGGSNDYGYTF

j_gene: TRBJ1-2
abundance: .
v_gene: TRBV12-3/TRBV12-4
d_gene: .
CDR3nt: TGTGCCAGCAGTTACGGGACGGCCTATGGCTACACCTTC
CDR3aa: CASSYGTAYGYTF

j_gene: TRBJ1-2
abundance: .
v_gene: TRBV28
d_gene: TRBD1
CDR3nt: TGTGCCAGCAGTTTATGGGACAGGGTGGATGGCTACACCTTC
CDR3aa: CASSLWDRVDGYTF

j_gene: TRBJ2-7
abundance: few
v_gene: TRBV27
d_gene: TRBD2
CDR3nt: TGTGCCAGCAGTTTTTCAGCGGGGGGGCCCACCTACGAGCAGTACTTC
CDR3aa: CASSFSAGGPTYEQYF

j_gene: TRBJ2-1
abundance: .
v_gene: TRBV24-1
d_gene: .
CDR3nt: TGTGCCACCAGTGATTTGCCCCTGGGCGGGGTGAGTGGGTCCTACAATGAGCAGTTCTTC
CDR3aa: CATSDLPLGGVSGSYNEQFF

j_gene: TRBJ1-1
abundance: .
v_gene: TRBV7-3
d_gene: .
CDR3nt: TGTGCCAGCAGCTCCCTCCAAGACACTGAAGCTTTCTTT
CDR3aa: CASSSLQDTEAFF

j_gene: TRBJ1-2
abundance: .
v_gene: TRBV4-3
d_gene: .
CDR3nt: TGCGCCAGCAGCCCAGACAGAAGCTATGGCTACACCTTC
CDR3aa: CASSPDRSYGYTF

j_gene: TRBJ1-2
abundance: once
v_gene: TRBV18
d_gene: .
CDR3nt: TGTGCCAGCTCCCGCTCCCAGGGCGGGTTAAATGGCTACACCTTC
CDR3aa: CASSRSQGGLNGYTF

j_gene: TRBJ2-4
abundance: .
v_gene: TRBV28
d_gene: .
CDR3nt: TGTGCCAGCAGTACCTCGACCCAAAGGAGTCAGTACTTC
CDR3aa: CASSTSTQRSQYF

j_gene: TRBJ2-2
abundance: .
v_gene: TRBV7-9
d_gene: .
CDR3nt: TGTGCCAGCAGCTCGGTCCCACGCCCTTCGAACACCGGGGAGCTGTTTTTT
CDR3aa: CASSSVPRPSNTGELFF

j_gene: TRBJ1-1
abundance: .
v_gene: TRBV7-2
d_gene: .
CDR3nt: TGTGCCAGCAGCCGGGTGAGCGGCTTCTCGAACACTGAAGCTTTCTTT
CDR3aa: CASSRVSGFSNTEAFF

j_gene: TRBJ2-7
abundance: once
v_gene: TRBV29-1
d_gene: .
CDR3nt: TGCAGCGTTGAAGCCCCGTCCTCCTACGAGCAGTACTTC
CDR3aa: CSVEAPSSYEQYF

j_gene: TRBJ1-1
abundance: .
v_gene: TRBV28
d_gene: .
CDR3nt: TGTGCCAGCAGTTTGGGGACCCGGAACACTGAAGCTTTCTTT
CDR3aa: CASSLGTRNTEAFF

j_gene: TRBJ1-5
abundance: .
v_gene: TRBV20-1
d_gene: .
CDR3nt: TGCAGTGCTCAGCGGGGACAGCCCCAGCATTTT
CDR3aa: CSAQRGQPQHF

j_gene: TRBJ1-5
abundance: .
v_gene: TRBV19
d_gene: .
CDR3nt: TGTGCCAGTAGTATCAAAGGGTCAGAACTGGGTCAGCCCCAGCATTTT
CDR3aa: CASSIKGSELGQPQHF

j_gene: TRBJ2-1
abundance: .
v_gene: TRBV29-1
d_gene: .
CDR3nt: TGCAGCGTTGAGGGCTTCACCACCCCCTACAATGAGCAGTTCTTC
CDR3aa: CSVEGFTTPYNEQFF

j_gene: TRBJ1-6
abundance: few
v_gene: TRBV27
d_gene: .
CDR3nt: TGTGCCAGCAGTTTGGCCGGGGGCAGGCCAGGGTTCAATTCACCCCTCCACTTT
CDR3aa: CASSLAGGRPGFNSPLHF

j_gene: TRBJ2-1
abundance: .
v_gene: TRBV27
d_gene: TRBD2
CDR3nt: TGTGCCAGCAGCTTATTAGCGGGAGCCGCTATGAATGAGCAGTTCTTC
CDR3aa: CASSLLAGAAMNEQFF

j_gene: TRBJ2-2
abundance: .
v_gene: TRBV29-1
d_gene: .
CDR3nt: TGCAGCGTAACGGCCGGCGGGGAGCTGTTTTTT
CDR3aa: CSVTAGGELFF